This TCR beta chain is drawn from a study of blood T cell repertoires in COVID-19. Study at large: Samples representing acute and convalescent COVID-19 were sourced from the United States, Italy and Spain. In each case, the material was cDNA or gDNA derived from T cells, B-cell-depleted T cells, or PBMCs.

Study processing details: Reference gene primer amplification yielded estimated nucleated cell counts. Assay: immunoSEQ multiplex PCR; the TCRdb copy retains only in-frame clones and omits some. V and J calls and clone size follow that table, whereas D and trimming were derived from the DNA. In the table there are 200,000 to 300,000 clones, approximately 85% of which are singletons. Germline V gene data show CDR1 as LGHNA and CDR2 as YNFKEQ. After removal of 6 bases from V and 8 bases from J, the junction contained 14 bases not matched to a gene. There are 17 residues in the CDR3. Sequenced: peripheral blood. This rearrangement joins TRBV4-2 to TRBJ2-1; 12 bases line up with TRBD2. This clonotype originated in a human donor in a cohort sampled during active COVID-19. CDR3 residues: CASSRTSGIFGGDEQFF. In DNA, the CDR3 is TGTGCCAGCAGTCGGACTAGCGGGATATTCGGTGGGGATGAGCAGTTCTTC.